A single sample is the source of the 5 T cell receptor beta chains below, sequenced in a study of cytotoxic CD8 clonotypes in ibrutinib-treated CLL. Only in-frame clones appear in the TCRdb table, and some are missing; sequencing was by immunoSEQ multiplex PCR. This sample yields fewer than 300,000 clones, of which 60% to 80% are seen a single time; 5.6% belongs to the top ten. The sequences come from PBMCs, collected at disease progression, from a patient treated with ibrutinib. Receptor source: a human donor with chronic lymphocytic leukemia.

The rearrangement joins TRBV6-6 to TRBJ1-2, with TRBD1 matching over 7 bases. This CDR3 is built from 13 residues. The germline V gene has CDR1 MNHNY and CDR2 SVGAGI (reference sequence). The ends lost 5 bases at V and 4 bases at J; junction bases unmatched: 4. The CDR3 loop is CASSTTGSYGYTF. As DNA, the CDR3 is TGTGCCAGCAGTACGACAGGGAGCTATGGCTACACCTTC.

This clone appeared a few times. This rearrangement joins TRBV18 to TRBJ2-2, with D unresolved. CDR1 is KGHSH and CDR2 is LQKENI in the germline V gene. CDR3 length: 13 residues. V was trimmed by 4 bases and J by 2 bases, leaving 5 bases between them. The CDR3 DNA reads TGTGCCAGCTCACTTGTAAACACCGGGGAGCTGTTTTTT. Residues: CASSLVNTGELFF.

This clone was counted between two and nine times. The rearrangement links TRBV4-2 to TRBJ1-1; D perhaps matches TRBD1 (5 bases). This CDR3 is 15 amino acids long. Germline V gives CDR1 LGHNA, CDR2 YNFKEQ. Between the trimmed V and J ends, which lost 1 base and 5 bases, there was a span of 14 bases. CDR3 region: CASSQAPGWGTEAFF. As DNA, the CDR3 is TGTGCCAGCAGCCAAGCCCCAGGGTGGGGAACTGAAGCTTTCTTT.

This chain uses TRBV19 with TRBJ2-7; maybe TRBD2 (6 bases). CDR1 and CDR2 (germline): LNHDA, SQIVND (reference sequence). The CDR3 is 15 amino acids. The germline V and J ends were trimmed by 6 bases and 2 bases, with 17 bases remaining between them. CDR3 sequence (DNA): TGTGCCAGTAGCCGCGGGGAGCGGAGGGCCTACGAGCAGTACTTC. It translates to CASSRGERRAYEQYF. Full variable domain (rest looked up from reference TRBV19 and TRBJ2-7): DGGITQSPKYLFRKEGQNVTLSCEQNLNHDAMYWYRQDPGQGLRLIYYSQIVNDFQKGDIAEGYSVSREKKESFPLTVTSAQKNPTAFYLCASSRGERRAYEQYFGPGTRLTVT.

The chain joins TRBV11-2 to TRBJ1-2; D remains unclear. The CDR3 runs to 12 residues. Germline lookup yields CDR1 SGHAT and CDR2 FQNNGV. Trimming stripped 0 bases from V and 8 bases from J, with 7 bases between. CDR3 sequence (DNA): TGTGCCAGCAGCTTAGAGAGTGGAGGCTACACCTTC. Translating it yields CASSLESGGYTF.